These T cell receptor beta chains were read from a single sample in a study of cytomegalovirus exposure and HLA in healthy donors. TCRdb's table, derived via immunoSEQ multiplex PCR, lists solely in-frame clones and lacks some. The sample contains 110,000 to 150,000 clones, 65% to 85% of which appear only once. Sequencing input: PBMCs. The receptors here all came from a middle-aged woman in good health and CMV-seropositive. Both conserved end residues are trimmed from each CDR3. The order of the fields is J gene, V gene, CDR3 protein.

>TRBJ1-2|TRBV6-1
ASTGTANYGYT
>TRBJ1-2|TRBV6-1
ASQTGGGYT
>TRBJ1-1|TRBV6-5
ASSSLDRSTEAF
>TRBJ2-3|TRBV19
ASSGRKGDTQY
>TRBJ2-4|TRBV9
ASSDSGGGAKNIQY
>TRBJ1-2|TRBV30
AWTGANYGYT
>TRBJ2-1|TRBV2
ASKLGTSGYNEQF
>TRBJ2-1|TRBV29-1
SVDWGGLGEQF
>TRBJ1-6|TRBV9
ASSPKPGLSPLH
>TRBJ1-4|TRBV28
ASNLPGQGWEKLF
>TRBJ1-5|TRBV15
ATSILSGDQPQH
>TRBJ1-1|TRBV6-1
ASTTGGAEAF
>TRBJ2-4|TRBV28
ASSSPLTLAKNIQY
>TRBJ2-2|TRBV2
AVPTAGVETGELF
>.|TRBV9
ASSVGSGGYYEQY
>TRBJ2-7|TRBV5-3
ARSLTGQVSYEQY
>TRBJ2-6|TRBV30
AYLTGGAYPGANVLT
>TRBJ2-6|TRBV28
ATSEHSASGANVLT
>TRBJ1-2|TRBV5-3
ARRDRGKVYGYT
>TRBJ1-1|TRBV2
ASSGRTANTEAF
>TRBJ2-3|TRBV9
ASSRTPTTSGRKVDTQY
>TRBJ2-3|TRBV4-1
ASSPQRGEDTQY
>TRBJ1-1|TRBV30
AWSSTGSTEAF
>TRBJ2-1|TRBV5-6
ASVGTSVYNEQF
>TRBJ2-7|TRBV4-3
ASSQDGQLGEQY
>TRBJ1-5|TRBV18
ASSPRAGTYSNQPQH
>TRBJ2-7|TRBV15
ATSRDQDEQY
>TRBJ2-3|TRBV6-5
ASSPTSGIFNTQY
>TRBJ2-1|TRBV25-1
ASSEVNRLYNEQF
>TRBJ2-3|TRBV7-9
SSSLEVLAGEDTQY
>TRBJ2-7|TRBV27
ASSRTTGGAYEQY
>TRBJ2-1|TRBV11-2
ASSLGPGVREQF
>TRBJ1-1|TRBV7-9
ASSLAGGSTEAF
>TRBJ2-5|TRBV6-1
ASSEERIGGAQGTQY
>TRBJ1-2|TRBV19
ASSPRGGDYGYT
>TRBJ2-2|TRBV19
ASSALSTPGELF
>TRBJ2-7|TRBV7-8
ASSLLYQGREQY
>TRBJ1-1|TRBV6-6
ASSPRAEAF
>TRBJ1-2|TRBV28
ASSSGGVYYGYT
>TRBJ2-7|TRBV6-1
ASSDAGYYEQY
>TRBJ1-2|TRBV20-1
SARGQAGYT
>TRBJ2-3|TRBV5-5
ASSRSGGTDTQY
>TRBJ2-7|TRBV25-1
ASSELLSGGGEQY
>TRBJ1-6|TRBV27
ASSPDRVNSPLH
>TRBJ1-5|TRBV6-6
ATEDGGAQPQH
>TRBJ2-7|TRBV27
ASSLRATAYEQY
>TRBJ2-6|TRBV6-6
ASSYVGIGANVLT
>TRBJ2-3|TRBV10-1
ASSAYRGLSTDTQY
>TRBJ1-2|TRBV19
ASSIYRGREGYT
>TRBJ2-4|TRBV7-9
ASSLGEDAKNIQY
>TRBJ1-2|TRBV7-8
ASSMQGVDYGYT
>TRBJ2-2|TRBV27
ASSLASGRAGELF
>TRBJ2-1|TRBV7-2
ASSLVGGTPPNEQF
>TRBJ2-3|TRBV6-1
ASSIAEGFTDTQY